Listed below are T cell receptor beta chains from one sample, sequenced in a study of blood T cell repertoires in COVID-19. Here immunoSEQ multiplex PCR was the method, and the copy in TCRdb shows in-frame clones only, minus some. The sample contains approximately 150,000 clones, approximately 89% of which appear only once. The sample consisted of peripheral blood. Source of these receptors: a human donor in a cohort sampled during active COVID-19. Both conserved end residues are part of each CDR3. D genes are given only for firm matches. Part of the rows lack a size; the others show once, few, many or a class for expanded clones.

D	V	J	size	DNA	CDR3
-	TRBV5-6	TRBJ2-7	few	TGTGCCAGCAGCGAACAGGGACGGGTCTACGAGCAGTACTTC	CASSEQGRVYEQYF
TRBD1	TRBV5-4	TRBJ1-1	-	TGTGCCAGCAGCCTATTGACAGGGGGCTACACTGAAGCTTTCTTT	CASSLLTGGYTEAFF
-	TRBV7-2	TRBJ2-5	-	TGTGCCAGCAGCTTAGTCGCGGCCCAAGAGACCCAGTACTTC	CASSLVAAQETQYF
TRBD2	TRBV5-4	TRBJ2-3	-	TGTGCCAGCAGCCCCGGGACTAGGGCAGATACGCAGTATTTT	CASSPGTRADTQYF
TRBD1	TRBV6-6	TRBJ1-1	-	TGTGCCAGCAGTGCACGGACAGGGAGCACTGAAGCTTTCTTT	CASSARTGSTEAFF
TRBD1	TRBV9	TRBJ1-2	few	TGTGCCAGCAGCCCCCGACAGGGGGCAGGTTACACCTTC	CASSPRQGAGYTF
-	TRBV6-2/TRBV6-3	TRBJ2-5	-	TGTGCCAGCAGTCCCAGGGTCAGGAGAGACGAGACCCAGTACTTC	CASSPRVRRDETQYF
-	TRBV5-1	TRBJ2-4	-	TGCGCCAGCAGCTCCTACCCGCCACTAGCCAAAAACATTCAGTACTTC	CASSSYPPLAKNIQYF
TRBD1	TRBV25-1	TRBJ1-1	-	TGTGCCAGCAGTGAAGGACAGGGCTTCGGTGAAGCTTTCTTT	CASSEGQGFGEAFF
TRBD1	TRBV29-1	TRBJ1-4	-	TGCAGCGTCCCGGGACAGGTCGATGAAAAACTGTTTTTT	CSVPGQVDEKLFF
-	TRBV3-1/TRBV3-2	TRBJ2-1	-	TGTGCCAGCAGCCAAGGAGGGGGTCCCCACAATGAGCAGTTCTTC	CASSQGGGPHNEQFF
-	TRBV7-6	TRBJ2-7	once	TGTGCCAGCAGCCCTCGAGAGGGAGAGCAGTACTTC	CASSPREGEQYF
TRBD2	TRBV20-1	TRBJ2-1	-	TGCAGTGCGGCGGGGGGGCTTCAGTTCTTC	CSAAGGLQFF
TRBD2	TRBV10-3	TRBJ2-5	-	TGTGCCACAGGACTAGCGGGGGGTAGAGAGACCCAGTACTTC	CATGLAGGRETQYF
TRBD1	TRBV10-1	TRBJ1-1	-	TGCGCCAGCAGTGAGTCAAGGGGGCTGGGAACTGAAGCTTTCTTT	CASSESRGLGTEAFF
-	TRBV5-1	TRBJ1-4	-	TGCGCCAGCAGCCCGTCCGGAACTAATGAAAAACTGTTTTTT	CASSPSGTNEKLFF
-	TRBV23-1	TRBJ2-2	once	TGCGCCACACCACAGGGCCCCATGAACACCGGGGAGCTGTTTTTT	CATPQGPMNTGELFF
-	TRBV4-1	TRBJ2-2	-	TGCGCCAGCAGCCACACTCCCCAGAACACCGGGGAGCTGTTTTTT	CASSHTPQNTGELFF
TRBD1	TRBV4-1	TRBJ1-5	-	TGCGCCAGCAGCCAAGGGACAGGGGGCATCTATCAGCCCCAGCATTTT	CASSQGTGGIYQPQHF
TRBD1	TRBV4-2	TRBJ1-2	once	TGTGCCAGCAGCCAGGAAGACAGGGGGCGAGACTATGGCTACACCTTC	CASSQEDRGRDYGYTF
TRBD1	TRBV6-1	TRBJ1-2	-	TGTGCCAGCAGTGAGCGGGACAGGGATGCTGGCTACACCTTC	CASSERDRDAGYTF
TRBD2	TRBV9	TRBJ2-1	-	TGTGCCAGCAGCGTAGTGCCAGCGGGGGGGCTCAATGAGCAGTTCTTC	CASSVVPAGGLNEQFF
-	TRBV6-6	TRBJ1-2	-	TGTGCCAGCAGTTACGCTGAGGGCTGGGGCTACACCTTC	CASSYAEGWGYTF
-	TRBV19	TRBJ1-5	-	TGTGCCAGTAGTATAGGTTATAGCAATCAGCCCCAGCATTTT	CASSIGYSNQPQHF
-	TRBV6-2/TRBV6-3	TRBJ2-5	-	TGTGCCAGCAGTTTGCGGAGGGGGCACCTGGAGACCCAGTACTTC	CASSLRRGHLETQYF
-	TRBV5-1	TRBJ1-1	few	TGCGCCAGCAGCTTGGCCCTCTCAGGAGGGCACACTGAAGCTTTCTTT	CASSLALSGGHTEAFF
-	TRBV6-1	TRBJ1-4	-	TGTGCCAGCAGTGAATGGAACAGTTTTAATGAAAAACTGTTTTTT	CASSEWNSFNEKLFF
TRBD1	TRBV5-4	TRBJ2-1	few	TGTGCCAGCAGCTTGGGGTTTGTCGGGACAGAGATGAACAATGAGCAGTTCTTC	CASSLGFVGTEMNNEQFF
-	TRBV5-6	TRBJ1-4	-	TGTGCCAGCAGCATCGGGGATGGAACTAATGAAAAACTGTTTTTT	CASSIGDGTNEKLFF
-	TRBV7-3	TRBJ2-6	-	TGTGCCAGCAGCCTAGCCCGCTCTGGGGCCAACGTCCTGACTTTC	CASSLARSGANVLTF
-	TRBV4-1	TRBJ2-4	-	TGCGCCAGCAGCCAAGAAGGAGCTTGGGGGGTAACCAAAAACATTCAGTACTTC	CASSQEGAWGVTKNIQYF
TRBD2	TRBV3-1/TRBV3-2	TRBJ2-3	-	TGTGCCAGCAGCAGGGGACTAGCGGTGGGTGGCACAGATACGCAGTATTTT	CASSRGLAVGGTDTQYF
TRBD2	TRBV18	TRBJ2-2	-	TGTGCCAGCTCACCGAGCGGGGGGGCCGACGGGGAGCTGTTTTTT	CASSPSGGADGELFF
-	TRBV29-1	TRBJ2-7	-	TGCAGCGGCGGCCGGGGATACTACGAGCAGTACTTC	CSGGRGYYEQYF
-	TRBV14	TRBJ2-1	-	TGTGCCAGCAGCCTGGGGGGGCCTAGGAATGAGCAGTTCTTC	CASSLGGPRNEQFF
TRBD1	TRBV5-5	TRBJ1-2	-	TGTGCCAGCAGCTCCGGGACAGGGGATGGCTACACCTTC	CASSSGTGDGYTF
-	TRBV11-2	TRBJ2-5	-	TGTGCCAGCAGCTTAGCGAGGGAGACCCAGTACTTC	CASSLARETQYF
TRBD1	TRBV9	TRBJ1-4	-	TGTGCCAGCAGCTTAGACAGGGGTAGTGAAAAACTGTTTTTT	CASSLDRGSEKLFF
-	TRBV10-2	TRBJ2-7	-	TGCGCCAGCAGTGATGGCCACGAGCAGTACTTC	CASSDGHEQYF
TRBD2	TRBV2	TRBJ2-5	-	TGTGCCAGCAGCCCCGGGACTAGCGAGAGAGAGACCCAGTACTTC	CASSPGTSERETQYF
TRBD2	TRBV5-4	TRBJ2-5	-	TGTGCCAGCAGCTTGCGGCGGGGGGGCGCGGAGACCCAGTACTTC	CASSLRRGGAETQYF
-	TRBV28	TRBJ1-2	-	TGTGCCAGCAGTTTGGACATTGGCTACACCTTC	CASSLDIGYTF
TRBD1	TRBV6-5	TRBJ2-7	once	TGTGCCAGCAGCCAAGGACAGGGCTCCTACGAGCAGTACTTC	CASSQGQGSYEQYF
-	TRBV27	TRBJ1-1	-	TGTGCCAGCAGTGGCACAGGGTCTGGAACTGAAGCTTTCTTT	CASSGTGSGTEAFF
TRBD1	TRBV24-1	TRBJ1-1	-	TGTGCCACCAGTGATTTCGACAGGGGGCGGAACACTGAAGCTTTCTTT	CATSDFDRGRNTEAFF
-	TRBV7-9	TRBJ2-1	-	TGTGCCAGCAGCTTATTAAGGAGGAGCTCCTACAATGAGCAGTTCTTC	CASSLLRRSSYNEQFF
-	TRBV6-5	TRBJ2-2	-	TGTGCCACCGGCGCGGGCGGGGAGCTGTTTTTT	CATGAGGELFF
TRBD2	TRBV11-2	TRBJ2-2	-	TGTGCCAGCAGCTGGGGGACTAGCACCGGGGAGCTGTTTTTT	CASSWGTSTGELFF
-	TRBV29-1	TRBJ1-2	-	TGCAGCGTTGATGGACAGATAGGACCCTATGGCTACACCTTC	CSVDGQIGPYGYTF
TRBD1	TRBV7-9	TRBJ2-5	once	TGTGCCAGCAGCCCACAATCAGGGGGCTCCGAGACCCAGTACTTC	CASSPQSGGSETQYF
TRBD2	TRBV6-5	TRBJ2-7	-	TGTGCCAGCAGTTACTCAAGCGGGGAAGCCTACGAGCAGTACTTC	CASSYSSGEAYEQYF
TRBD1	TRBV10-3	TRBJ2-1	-	TGTGCCATCAGTGAGATCGGGACAGTCAAGCAGTTCTTC	CAISEIGTVKQFF
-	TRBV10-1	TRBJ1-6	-	TGCGCCAGCAGGTTCGACAGGTCGAGCTCCTATAATTCACCCCTCCACTTT	CASRFDRSSSYNSPLHF
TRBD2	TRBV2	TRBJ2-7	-	TGTGCCAGCAGTGACATCGTGGCGGGGGGCTCCTACGAGCAGTACTTC	CASSDIVAGGSYEQYF
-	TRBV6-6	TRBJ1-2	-	TGTGCCAGCAGTCCGGACTGGCCTAGAGGCTACACCTTC	CASSPDWPRGYTF
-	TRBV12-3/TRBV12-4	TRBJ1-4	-	TGTGCCAGCAGTTTAATGGCTGAAAAACTGTTTTTT	CASSLMAEKLFF
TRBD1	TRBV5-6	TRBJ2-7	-	TGTGCCAGCAGCCGACTTACCGGGACAGCCTACGAGCAGTACTTC	CASSRLTGTAYEQYF
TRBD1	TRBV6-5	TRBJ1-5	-	TGTGCCAGCAGTTACAGGGGGCCCCAGGGTCAGCCCCAGCATTTT	CASSYRGPQGQPQHF
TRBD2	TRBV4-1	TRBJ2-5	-	TGCGCCACCAGCCAAGATGGGTCTAGCGGGGAGACCCAGTACTTC	CATSQDGSSGETQYF
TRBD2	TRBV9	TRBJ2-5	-	TGTGCCAGCAGCGTAGCTCCAGCGGGGGCTCGGGGGACCCAGTACTTC	CASSVAPAGARGTQYF